The 4 T cell receptor beta chains listed next were all sequenced from one sample in a study of T cell repertoires in cytomegalovirus infection (dated by TCRdb to about 2019). Their antigen targets remain unknown. Interpreted using the paper, the treatment or condition label stands for: in vitro stimulation with specific CMV peptide epitopes to enrich CMV-specific T cells. Sequenced on an Illumina HiSeq 1500. TCRdb took the public reads, trimmed them with fastp at Q25, ran MiXCR for clone calling and kept in-frame beta chains. Each CDR3 protein gets just one entry, which takes the most common genes and DNA from the rows behind it. The sample profile shows some 200,000 distinct CDR3 sequences; about 38% of them were found once. 55% to 60% of the sample is taken by the ten largest. The starting material was CD8+ T cells from cultured PBMCs, obtained from culture after CMV antigen stimulation. These receptors were obtained from a human donor in good health (CMV status not recorded). Some clones in this sample may be carry-over from other donors' samples.

This clonotype was detected ten times or more. This chain connects TRBV28 to TRBJ1-1; unclear D gene. Germline CDR1 is MDHEN and CDR2 is SYDVKM. Trimming removed 3 bases at V and 1 base at J, with 12 bases between. The CDR3 has 15 residues. This CDR3 reads CASSLTAGGNTEAFF. The CDR3 coding sequence is TGTGCCAGCAGTTTGACGGCGGGAGGGAACACTGAAGCTTTCTTT.

This clonotype turned up a few times. This chain uses TRBV4-1 with TRBJ2-5; 7 nucleotides align to TRBD2. The CDR3 has 18 amino acids. CDR1 is MGHRA and CDR2 is YSYEKL in the germline V gene. Unmatched junction bases numbered 15, after V lost 0 bases and J lost 5 bases. The CDR3 is CASSQESPSGEGEETQYF. In DNA, the CDR3 is TGCGCCAGCAGCCAAGAATCCCCCTCTGGGGAGGGTGAGGAGACCCAGTACTTC.

This clonotype appeared many times. The V and J genes are TRBV7-6 and TRBJ1-6; no reliable D call. CDR1 and CDR2 (germline): SGHVS, FNYEAQ. The CDR3 consists of 16 residues. V lost 1 base and J lost 7, with 14 bases in between. CDR3 sequence (DNA): TGTGCCAGCAGCTTAGATCGTCCAGTTCCAAATTCACCCCTCCACTTT. Protein: CASSLDRPVPNSPLHF.

CDR3 sequence reads: CASSFRLAGGADTQYF. In DNA form, the CDR3 reads TGTGCCAGCAGCTTTCGACTAGCGGGAGGAGCAGATACGCAGTATTTT. The chain carries TRBV7-9 and TRBJ2-3, with 13 bases that match TRBD2. The CDR3 runs 16 residues. CDR1 SEHNR and CDR2 FQNEAQ come from the germline V gene (reference sequence). The V and J ends lost 3 bases and 4 bases, in that order; junction bases with no gene match: 4.